This T cell receptor (beta chain) was captured by sequencing in a study of T cell repertoires in cytomegalovirus infection. On the study more broadly: Matching HLA type, along with CMV infection, was indicated by public TCR beta signatures.

This clonotype was counted a few times. Its matching antigen is unknown. Looked up from germline, CDR1 is SGHDN and CDR2 is FVKESK. V lost 4 bases, J lost 7 bases, and 17 bases lay in between. The CDR3 is made up of 15 amino acids. TCRdb fed the reads into MiXCR, producing one record per CDR3 protein. The table records almost 550,000 distinct CDR3 sequences, about 15% of them present only once. Study conclusions and caveats: Adding up the frequency of public TCR beta families identified people who carried CMV plus the relevant HLA. In two of eight donors, the top clonotype was HLA-C-restricted CMV-specific.

This sequence joins TRBV14 and TRBJ2-1, with D maybe TRBD1 (5 bases). The sample comprised CD8+ T cells from PBMCs. This TCR came from a human donor in good health (CMV status not recorded). Some clones in this sample may be carry-over from other donors' samples. CDR3 residues: CASSPYETVMNEQFF. The CDR3 nucleotides are TGTGCCAGCAGCCCTTATGAGACAGTAATGAATGAGCAGTTCTTC.